What follows are 12 T cell receptor beta chains derived from one specimen sequenced in a study of cytomegalovirus exposure and HLA in healthy donors. Use of 60 Vbeta and 13 Jbeta primers characterized the PCR. TCRdb's copy holds only in-frame clones and misses some; the assay was immunoSEQ multiplex PCR. The sample comprises roughly 100,000 clones, around four fifths of which are singletons, and about 8.6% rests with the top ten. Sequencing was done on a sample of PBMCs. These receptors came from a woman between 40 and 55 years old in good health and CMV-seropositive.

The chain couples TRBV5-4 to TRBJ2-3; D gene uncertain. V was pared by 1 base and J by 2 bases, with 8 bases between. Germline-derived CDR1 and CDR2 are SGHNT and YYREEE (reference sequence). CDR3 length: 14 amino acids. The CDR3 DNA sequence: TGTGCCAGCAGCTTGCGTTCTCCCACAGATACGCAGTATTTT. Translation gives CASSLRSPTDTQYF.

The rearrangement uses TRBV7-2 and TRBJ1-2; 9 nucleotides align to TRBD1. The CDR3 runs to 15 residues. Germline V gene data show CDR1 as SGHTA and CDR2 as FQGNSA. Unmatched junction bases numbered 13, after V lost 7 bases and J lost 7 bases. CDR3 nucleotides: TGTGCCAGCACATCGAGAGGGACAGGGAGTGGTGGCTACACCTTC. It translates to CASTSRGTGSGGYTF. The full variable domain, completed using reference TRBV7-2 and TRBJ1-2, is GAGVSQSPSNKVTEKGKDVELRCDPISGHTALYWYRQSLGQGLEFLIYFQGNSAPDKSGLPSDRFSAERTGGSVSTLTIQRTQQEDSAVYLCASTSRGTGSGGYTFGSGTRLTVV.

The V call is TRBV5-4, the J call TRBJ2-7, with 7 bases fitting TRBD2. The CDR3 covers 12 residues. Germline V gene data show CDR1 as SGHNT and CDR2 as YYREEE (reference sequence). J was trimmed by 7 bases and V by 2 bases; bases with no gene match: 3. CDR3 nucleotide sequence: TGTGCCAGCAGCTTAGGGACTATTGAGCAGTACTTC. Protein product: CASSLGTIEQYF.

This chain uses TRBV7-9 with TRBJ1-2; no firm D call. The germline CDR1 and CDR2 sequences are SEHNR and FQNEAQ (reference sequence). The V end lost 1 base, the J end lost 2 bases, and 8 bases lay between the germline ends. This CDR3 contains 14 residues. The CDR3 sequence: CASSLVRGNYGYTF. The CDR3 bases are TGTGCCAGCAGCTTAGTTCGAGGGAACTATGGCTACACCTTC.

The chain carries TRBV5-6 and TRBJ2-7; 9 positions agree with TRBD1. J gave up 3 bases and V 7 bases, and 8 bases lay outside the gene matches. Germline V gene lookup returns CDR1 SGHDT and CDR2 YYEEEE. There are 14 residues in the CDR3. The chain's CDR3 is CASGSGQGYYEQYF. The DNA of the CDR3 is TGTGCCAGCGGCTCGGGACAGGGTTACTACGAGCAGTACTTC.

DNA for the CDR3: TGTGCCAGCAGACCGGGACTAGCGGGGGCGGGGTCCTACGAGCAGTACTTC. The encoded protein is CASRPGLAGAGSYEQYF. The V and J genes are TRBV28 and TRBJ2-7, with 14 bases fitting TRBD2. In germline, CDR1 is MDHEN, CDR2 SYDVKM. V was pared by 6 bases and J by 1 base, with 8 bases of the junction left unmatched. The CDR3 has 17 residues.

The genes are TRBV7-9 and TRBJ2-1; 9 positions agree with TRBD2. The CDR3 extends over 17 amino acids. With 5 bases clipped from V and 5 bases from J, the junction kept 13 bases outside the gene matches. Germline values: CDR1 SEHNR, CDR2 FQNEAQ (reference sequence). CDR3 sequence: CASSPPFRLAVNNEQFF. The CDR3 DNA follows: TGTGCCAGCAGCCCGCCTTTCCGACTAGCGGTAAACAATGAGCAGTTCTTC. The full variable domain, its missing parts supplied by reference TRBV7-9 and TRBJ2-1, is DTGVSQNPRHKITKRGQNVTFRCDPISEHNRLYWYRQTLGQGPEFLTYFQNEAQLEKSRLLSDRFSAERPKGSFSTLEIQRTEQGDSAMYLCASSPPFRLAVNNEQFFGPGTRLTVL.

This chain uses TRBV18 with TRBJ2-7, with 7 bases aligning to TRBD2. This CDR3 contains 15 residues. J was trimmed by 3 bases and V by 3 bases; bases with no gene match: 8. Germline V gene data show CDR1 as KGHSH and CDR2 as LQKENI. DNA for the CDR3: TGTGCCAGCTCACCCTCGGCGGGGGTACGCTACGAGCAGTACTTC. Its protein product is CASSPSAGVRYEQYF.

The V and J genes are TRBV18 and TRBJ2-7; 8 bases align to TRBD1. The germline V gene encodes CDR1 KGHSH and CDR2 LQKENI. The CDR3 consists of 15 residues. Trimming took 4 bases from V and 3 from J; bases not matched to a gene: 8. Here the CDR3 reads CASSLGQGKIYEQYF. As DNA, the CDR3 is TGTGCCAGCTCACTAGGACAGGGAAAGATCTACGAGCAGTACTTC.

V usage is TRBV27 and J usage is TRBJ2-7; weak D call: TRBD1 (6 bases). This CDR3 contains 16 residues. Trimming took 5 bases from V and 3 from J, leaving 20 bases between them. In germline, CDR1 is MNHEY, CDR2 SMNVEV (reference sequence). CDR3: CASSGLDRTAFYEQYF. CDR3 DNA sequence: TGTGCCAGCAGTGGCCTCGACAGGACCGCTTTCTACGAGCAGTACTTC.

The J gene is TRBJ1-4, the V gene TRBV27; maybe TRBD1 (5 bases). The V end lost 3 bases, the J end lost 12 bases, and 20 bases lay between the germline ends. CDR3 size: 15 residues. CDR1 and CDR2 from the germline V gene are MNHEY and SMNVEV (reference sequence). The DNA for the CDR3 is TGTGCCAGCAGTTTTAGGCTGGGGCGGGGAATGGAACTGTTTTTT. Translating it yields CASSFRLGRGMELFF.

The gene calls are TRBV6-5 and TRBJ1-6; the match to TRBD1 covers 7 bases. The CDR3 contains 14 residues. Trimming removed 5 bases from V and 6 bases from J; junction bases left unmatched: 4. The germline CDR1 and CDR2 sequences are MNHEY and SVGAGI. CDR3 protein: CASSRQGGNSPLHF. CDR3 in DNA: TGTGCCAGCAGTAGACAGGGAGGTAATTCACCCCTCCACTTT.